This T cell receptor (beta chain) was obtained from a study of T-cell reconstitution after alpha-beta-depleted transplantation in children. A library of TCRbeta sequences, prepared with unique molecular identifiers, was generated. TCRdb recomputed calls from the PCR reads with MiXCR, one row per CDR3 protein. The sample comprises around 240,000 distinct CDR3 sequences, over 9.5% of which are singletons, and approximately 5% rests with the top ten. The CDR3 is 16 amino acids. V was clipped by 4 bases and J by 5 bases, with 20 bases between them. Germline lookup yields CDR1 SGHTA and CDR2 FQGNSA. This clonotype was seen at least ten times.

The chain uses TRBV7-2 and TRBJ2-5; D possibly uses TRBD1 or TRBD2 (5 bases each). This sample comprised PBMCs from the stem cell graft donor, obtained from the stem cell graft. The source is a human donor who donated a stem cell graft to a child with SCID. This CDR3 reads CASSSRRSGTGETQYF. The CDR3 region has the DNA TGTGCCAGCAGCTCCCGTCGTTCTGGGACCGGGGAGACCCAGTACTTC.